This TCR beta chain was profiled in a study of cytomegalovirus exposure and HLA in healthy donors. For the study at large: An early release of data contained 75 million to 100 million unique TCRs, which came from HLA-typed donors.

The PCR employed 60 Vbeta primers together with 13 Jbeta primers. The table came from immunoSEQ multiplex PCR; TCRdb's copy has only in-frame clones and leaves some out. In the table there are 210,000 or so clones, roughly 78% of which are singletons. Trimming took 1 base from V and 2 from J; bases not matched to a gene: 4. This CDR3 spans 16 amino acids. Germline V lookup: CDR1 SGHTA, CDR2 FQGNSA. In nominal health when sampled, donors likely had unrecorded immune exposures nonetheless. The study, taken as a whole, reports: Previously analyzed data showed that most TCR beta V segments were productive at a frequency of about 87% or about 30%.

As regards this clone: Its antigen is unknown.

The source of this sequence is a boy younger than 18 in good health and CMV-seronegative. The rearrangement uses TRBV7-2 and TRBJ2-1; 8 positions match TRBD1. Sequencing input: PBMCs. CDR3 DNA: TGTGCCAGCAGCTTAGAGCCAGGGGGCGCCTACAATGAGCAGTTCTTC. The encoded protein is CASSLEPGGAYNEQFF.